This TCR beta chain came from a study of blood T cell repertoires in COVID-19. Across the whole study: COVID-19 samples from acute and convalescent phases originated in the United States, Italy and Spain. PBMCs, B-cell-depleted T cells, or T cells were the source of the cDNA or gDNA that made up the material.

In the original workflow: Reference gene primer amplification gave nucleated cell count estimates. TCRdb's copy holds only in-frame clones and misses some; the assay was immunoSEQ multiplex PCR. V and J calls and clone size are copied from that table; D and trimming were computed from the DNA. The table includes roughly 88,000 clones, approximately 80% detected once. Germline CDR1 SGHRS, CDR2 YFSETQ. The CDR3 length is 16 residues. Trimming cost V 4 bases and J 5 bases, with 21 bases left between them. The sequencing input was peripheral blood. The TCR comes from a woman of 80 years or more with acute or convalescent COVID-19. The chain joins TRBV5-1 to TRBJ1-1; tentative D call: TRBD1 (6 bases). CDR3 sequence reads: CASSHIIQGIGTEAFF. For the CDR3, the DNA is TGCGCCAGCAGCCACATAATACAGGGAATCGGGACTGAAGCTTTCTTT. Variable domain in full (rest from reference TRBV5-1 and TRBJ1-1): KAGVTQTPRYLIKTRGQQVTLSCSPISGHRSVSWYQQTPGQGLQFLFEYFSETQRNKGNFPGRFSGRQFSNSRSEMNVSTLELGDSALYLCASSHIIQGIGTEAFFGQGTRLTVV.